This T cell receptor beta chain was found in a study of T cell responses to AZD1222 COVID-19 vaccine. Some clones are missing from TCRdb's copy, which holds only in-frame ones; the method was immunoSEQ multiplex PCR. This sample has tens of thousands of clones, with approximately 87% found just once. Germline V lookup: CDR1 MGHDK, CDR2 SYGVNS. V trimming: 3 bases; J trimming: 3 bases; junction bases outside the gene matches: 7. The CDR3 totals 15 residues. The material sequenced was peripheral blood, taken 28 days after the second AZD1222 dose. The V gene is TRBV25-1, the J gene TRBJ1-1, with TRBD1 identical over 7 bases. This TCR came from an adult who received the AZD1222 COVID-19 vaccine. CDR3 sequence: CASSDIGRGDTEAFF. The CDR3, as DNA: TGTGCCAGCAGTGATATCGGCAGGGGGGACACTGAAGCTTTCTTT.